Listed below are T cell receptor beta chains from one sample, sequenced in a study of human T cells and chemical hapten exposure. TCRdb used MiXCR to reprocess the RACE reads, holding one entry per CDR3 protein. The data hold approximately 71,000 distinct CDR3 sequences, with 7.5% to 10% observed a single time. The source material was whole blood, sampled in connection with sensitization to the hapten diphenylcyclopropenone (DPC). These receptor sequences come from a woman between 35 and 50 years old with alopecia areata. Some clones in this sample may be carry-over from other donors' samples. The CDR3 runs from the conserved cysteine through the conserved F or W. D genes are given only for firm matches. For some rows the clone size is stated as once, few or many, or as a class when expanded; others skip it.

clone size	D gene	J gene	V gene	CDR3 DNA	CDR3 protein
many	.	TRBJ2-2	TRBV6-1	TGTGCCAGCAGTGAGGTCCCGGGAACCGGGGAGCTGTTTTTT	CASSEVPGTGELFF
few	.	TRBJ2-2	TRBV5-6	TGTGCCAGCAGCTTACGTAGCGGTACCACCGGGGAGCTGTTTTTT	CASSLRSGTTGELFF
many	.	TRBJ2-3	TRBV20-1	TGCAGTCCACCTCGCGGGTCAGAAACAGATACGCAGTATTTT	CSPPRGSETDTQYF
.	.	TRBJ1-2	TRBV12-3/TRBV12-4	TGTGCCAGCACCGGACGGACTGCTCCGATCTATGGCTACACCTTC	CASTGRTAPIYGYTF
few	TRBD1	TRBJ1-6	TRBV12-3/TRBV12-4	TGTGCCAGCAGTCCCGGGGGACAGGATTCACCCCTCCACTTT	CASSPGGQDSPLHF
.	.	TRBJ2-3	TRBV7-9	TGTGCCAGCAGCTACGGGGTAACCACAGATACGCAGTATTTT	CASSYGVTTDTQYF
.	.	TRBJ1-6	TRBV20-1	TGCAGTGCTAGGATGGGGGGGCGAGGTTCACCCCTCCACTTT	CSARMGGRGSPLHF
many	.	TRBJ2-5	TRBV7-2	TGTGCCAGCAGTATCAGGCAGGGGCCGAAAGAGACCCAGTACTTC	CASSIRQGPKETQYF
many	TRBD1	TRBJ2-7	TRBV7-9	TGTGCCAGCAGCACTTGGGACAGAGCCTACGAGCAGTACTTC	CASSTWDRAYEQYF
few	.	TRBJ1-4	TRBV5-1	TGCGCCAGCAGCTTGGGAGGCCGTAATGAAAAACTGTTTTTT	CASSLGGRNEKLFF
many	TRBD1	TRBJ1-2	TRBV19	TGTGCCAGTAGTTCCAGGACAGGGGAGATGCACTATGGCTACACCTTC	CASSSRTGEMHYGYTF
.	.	TRBJ2-7	TRBV4-3	TGCGCCAGCAGCCGAGTACAGGGATACTTAGGGGAGCAGTACTTC	CASSRVQGYLGEQYF
many	TRBD2	TRBJ2-1	TRBV18	TGTGCCAGCTCACCCGGCGGGGGAGTTTACAATGAGCAGTTCTTC	CASSPGGGVYNEQFF
.	.	TRBJ1-5	TRBV10-3	TGTGCCTTCAGTGAGTCGCAGCAGAATCAGCCCCAGCATTTT	CAFSESQQNQPQHF
.	TRBD1	TRBJ2-7	TRBV4-1	TGCGCCAGCAGCCAAGATCCTCCCGCCGGGACAGGGGGCTACGAGCAGTACTTC	CASSQDPPAGTGGYEQYF
many	.	TRBJ1-4	TRBV5-1	TGCGCCAGCAGCTTTGGCAGCTTTAATGAAAAACTGTTTTTT	CASSFGSFNEKLFF
many	TRBD2	TRBJ2-3	TRBV5-1	TGCGCCAGCAGCTTGGGACTAGCGGGGGTTACTAGCACAGATACGCAGTATTTT	CASSLGLAGVTSTDTQYF
.	.	TRBJ1-5	TRBV5-6	TGTGCCAGCAGCCCTGGGCAGGGTTGGAATCAGCCCCAGCATTTT	CASSPGQGWNQPQHF
few	.	TRBJ2-1	TRBV6-2/TRBV6-3	TGTGCCAGCAGTTACTCGGTAGATGAGCAGTTCTTC	CASSYSVDEQFF
.	.	TRBJ1-2	TRBV20-1	TGCAGTGCTAGATCACCGGGACGGCCGTATGGCTACACCTTC	CSARSPGRPYGYTF
many	.	TRBJ1-5	TRBV6-2/TRBV6-3	TGTGCCAGCAGTTACGCGACAGTTAACAATCAGCCCCAGCATTTT	CASSYATVNNQPQHF
few	.	TRBJ2-7	TRBV27	TGTGCCAGCAGTCGTCGGGCAGGGCTAGGCTACGAGCAGTACTTC	CASSRRAGLGYEQYF
few	.	TRBJ1-2	TRBV6-5	TGTGCCAGCACTCCCGGGGGGGCCAGTAACTATGGCTACACCTTC	CASTPGGASNYGYTF
many	.	TRBJ2-3	TRBV18	TGTGCCAGCTCACCCTCCCAGGGGGGGGGACTTTTCGATACGCAGTATTTT	CASSPSQGGGLFDTQYF
.	.	TRBJ2-5	TRBV29-1	TGCAGCGTTGAGGAAGGGGCCGGGGAGACCCAGTACTTC	CSVEEGAGETQYF
.	TRBD2	TRBJ2-3	TRBV24-1	TGTGCCACCAGTGAGGGGACTAGCGGATACACAGATACGCAGTATTTT	CATSEGTSGYTDTQYF
many	TRBD2	TRBJ2-2	TRBV20-1	TGCAGTGCTAGACCGGGACTAACTACCGGGGAGCTGTTTTTT	CSARPGLTTGELFF
many	.	TRBJ1-2	TRBV5-8	TGTGCCAGCAGCTCGACGACAGTAAACTATGGCTACACCTTC	CASSSTTVNYGYTF
many	TRBD2	TRBJ2-7	TRBV7-9	TGTGCCAGCAGCCGATCGGGGGGAGCCTACGAGCAGTACTTC	CASSRSGGAYEQYF